The 21 T cell receptor beta chains below were found in one sample sequenced in a study of cytomegalovirus exposure and HLA in healthy donors. A multiplex PCR was run with 60 Vbeta primers and 13 Jbeta primers. Assay: immunoSEQ multiplex PCR; the TCRdb copy retains only in-frame clones and omits some. The sample gives 110,000 or so clones, around 76% of which show up once; around 12% is in the top ten. Sequenced material: PBMCs. These TCRs come from a woman in her thirties or forties in good health and CMV-seropositive.

The rearrangement uses TRBV5-1 and TRBJ2-3; 8 nucleotides match TRBD2. CDR1 and CDR2 from the germline V gene are SGHRS and YFSETQ. This CDR3 region has 18 residues. The J segment lost 6 bases and the V segment lost 4 bases, leaving 19 bases of the junction unmatched. CDR3 nucleotide sequence: TGCGCCAGCAGCCCGGGGGGGGGCGCCGGAAGGGTCGTGGATACGCAGTATTTT. Residues: CASSPGGGAGRVVDTQYF. The complete variable domain, with remaining parts taken from reference TRBV5-1 and TRBJ2-3, reads KAGVTQTPRYLIKTRGQQVTLSCSPISGHRSVSWYQQTPGQGLQFLFEYFSETQRNKGNFPGRFSGRQFSNSRSEMNVSTLELGDSALYLCASSPGGGAGRVVDTQYFGPGTRLTVL.

This clone occurred a few times. The rearrangement joins TRBV5-6 to TRBJ2-7, with 7 bases fitting TRBD1. The germline gives CDR1 SGHDT, CDR2 YYEEEE. This CDR3 has 13 residues. Unmatched junction bases numbered 2, after V lost 3 bases and J lost 2 bases. The CDR3 nucleotides read TGTGCCAGCAGCTGGGACAGAACCTACGAGCAGTACTTC. This codes for CASSWDRTYEQYF.

The V call is TRBV25-1, the J call TRBJ1-2, with D maybe TRBD1 (6 bases). Trimming shortened V by 5 bases and J by 2 bases, and 21 bases separated the two germline ends. This CDR3 has 17 residues. Germline V gives CDR1 MGHDK, CDR2 SYGVNS. The CDR3 is CASSHPAGTRGNYGYTF. CDR3 coding DNA: TGTGCCAGCAGTCATCCCGCCGGGACACGAGGGAACTATGGCTACACCTTC.

Here the CDR3 reads CAWSGKGTGVTEAFF. CDR3 sequence (DNA): TGTGCCTGGAGTGGGAAGGGGACAGGGGTGACTGAAGCTTTCTTT. This rearrangement joins TRBV30 to TRBJ1-1, with 10 bases aligning to TRBD1. From germline, CDR1 is GTSNPN and CDR2 SVGIG (reference sequence). CDR3 length: 15 amino acids. The V and J ends lost 1 base and 5 bases, in that order; junction bases with no gene match: 7.

The chain joins TRBV19 to TRBJ2-3, with D possibly TRBD1 on 6 matching bases. In germline, CDR1 is LNHDA, CDR2 SQIVND (reference sequence). Trimming left V 1 base short and J 1 base short, with 12 bases between. CDR3 length: 16 residues. In DNA form, the CDR3 reads TGTGCCAGTAGTATAGTCGGGACATCCGGCACAGATACGCAGTATTTT. Protein: CASSIVGTSGTDTQYF.

The genes are TRBV20-1 and TRBJ1-1, with TRBD1 matching 8 bases. Germline CDR1 reads DFQATT; CDR2 reads SNEGSKA (reference sequence). V trimming: 2 bases; J trimming: 10 bases; junction bases outside the gene matches: 3. The CDR3 has 11 amino acids. CDR3 protein: CSARPDRGAFF. For the CDR3, the DNA is TGCAGTGCTAGACCCGACAGGGGAGCTTTCTTT.

The chain is built from TRBV7-8 and TRBJ1-5; weak D call: TRBD1 (5 bases). The CDR3 totals 15 residues. From germline, CDR1 is SGHVS and CDR2 FQNEAQ. V was cut by 4 bases and J by 1 base, with 11 bases left in between. The CDR3 region has the DNA TGTGCCAGCAGCTGGGACGGGGGGAGCAATCAGCCCCAGCATTTT. Residues: CASSWDGGSNQPQHF.

The V call is TRBV30, the J call TRBJ2-7; 8 bases map to TRBD2. Germline V gene lookup returns CDR1 GTSNPN and CDR2 SVGIG (reference sequence). J was trimmed by 4 bases and V by 7 bases; bases with no gene match: 12. This CDR3 has 14 residues. CDR3 bases: TGTGCCTACACAACGGGGGGGGCCCATTACGAGCAGTACTTC. It codes for CAYTTGGAHYEQYF.

The chain has TRBV30 and TRBJ2-1, with unresolved D. The CDR3 runs 12 residues. Germline V lookup: CDR1 GTSNPN, CDR2 SVGIG (reference sequence). V dropped 2 bases and J dropped 3 bases, with 5 bases sitting between them. The CDR3 region is CAWSRSYNEQFF. For the CDR3, the DNA is TGTGCCTGGAGTCGTAGCTACAATGAGCAGTTCTTC.

V is TRBV27 and J is TRBJ1-1; 7 positions agree with TRBD1. The CDR3 contains 12 residues. Germline lookup yields CDR1 MNHEY and CDR2 SMNVEV (reference sequence). The trim removed 5 bases at V and 11 bases at J, leaving 8 bases unmatched. The CDR3 loop reads CASSPRQGLAFF. The CDR3 DNA is TGTGCCAGCAGTCCCCGACAGGGACTGGCTTTCTTT.

The chain uses TRBV7-6 and TRBJ1-1; D is unresolved. Germline CDR1 and CDR2: SGHVS and FNYEAQ. The CDR3 is 13 amino acids. Deletions cut 5 bases from V and 2 bases from J, with 9 bases between. The CDR3 loop is CASSQQVNTEAFF. The CDR3, as DNA: TGTGCCAGCAGCCAGCAGGTAAACACTGAAGCTTTCTTT.

This clone appeared a few times. The V call is TRBV2, the J call TRBJ1-4; TRBD1 agrees at 8 bases. V was clipped by 8 bases and J by 2 bases; unmatched bases: 4. The CDR3 covers 14 residues. CDR1 and CDR2 (germline): SNHLY, FYNNEI. The CDR3 region is CASGRGPTNEKLFF. CDR3 coding DNA: TGTGCCAGCGGCAGGGGGCCTACTAATGAAAAACTGTTTTTT. Drawing the rest from reference TRBV2 and TRBJ1-4, the complete variable domain is EPEVTQTPSHQVTQMGQEVILRCVPISNHLYFYWYRQILGQKVEFLVSFYNNEISEKSEIFDDQFSVERPDGSNFTLKIRSTKLEDSAMYFCASGRGPTNEKLFFGSGTQLSVL.

The CDR3 reads CASSRSGGARETQYF. In DNA, the CDR3 is TGTGCCAGCAGCCGTAGCGGGGGGGCCCGGGAGACCCAGTACTTC. The rearrangement uses TRBV7-3 and TRBJ2-5, with 11 nucleotides matching TRBD2. This CDR3 contains 15 residues. Looked up from germline, CDR1 is SGHTA and CDR2 is FQGTGA. Trimming removed 5 bases from V and 5 bases from J; junction bases left unmatched: 7.

V gene TRBV29-1 combines with J gene TRBJ1-3; tentatively, D is TRBD1 (6 bases). This CDR3 has 16 amino acids. Germline lookup yields CDR1 SQVTM and CDR2 ANQGSEA. The V and J ends lost 2 bases and 4 bases respectively, with 18 bases between them. CDR3 DNA sequence: TGCAGCGTTGAAATCCCGATGACAGGCTCAGGAAACACCATATATTTT. It yields the protein CSVEIPMTGSGNTIYF.

The gene calls are TRBV6-5 and TRBJ2-2; TRBD2 might be the D (5 bases). The CDR3 runs 14 residues. Germline V CDR1 and CDR2: MNHEY, SVGAGI. V was shortened by 1 base and J by 4 bases, with 7 bases between the two germline ends. CDR3 loop: CASSYFGGTGELFF. The CDR3 DNA follows: TGTGCCAGCAGTTACTTCGGAGGCACCGGGGAGCTGTTTTTT.

V and J are TRBV14 and TRBJ2-7, with D possibly TRBD1 on 5 matching bases. The CDR3 has 15 amino acids. Germline values: CDR1 SGHDN, CDR2 FVKESK. Deletions cut 1 base from V and 3 bases from J, with 13 bases between. The DNA of the CDR3 is TGTGCCAGCAGCCAAGGGGGAATAGGGGTCTACGAGCAGTACTTC. It translates to CASSQGGIGVYEQYF.

Comments on this clone: Other DNA sequences within the sample encode an identical CDR3. V usage is TRBV18 and J usage is TRBJ1-1; D possibly corresponds to TRBD1 (5 bases). Germline V lookup: CDR1 KGHSH, CDR2 LQKENI. This CDR3 comprises 14 residues. Trimming left V 6 bases short and J 0 bases short, with 11 bases between. The CDR3 nucleotides read TGTGCCAGCTCCCTAGGGGTGGTGAACACTGAAGCTTTCTTT. It translates to CASSLGVVNTEAFF.

The chain combines TRBV5-4 with TRBJ1-6, with 9 bases matching TRBD1. J lost 10 bases, V lost 4 bases, and 9 bases had no gene match. The CDR3 sequence is 15 residues long. The germline gives CDR1 SGHNT, CDR2 YYREEE (reference sequence). This chain's CDR3 is CASSARQGGGSPLHF. The CDR3 coding sequence is TGTGCCAGCAGCGCTCGACAGGGGGGAGGATCACCCCTCCACTTT.

This chain uses TRBV2 with TRBJ1-1; D is ambiguous. The germline V and J ends were trimmed by 11 bases and 1 base, with 17 bases remaining between them. The length of the CDR3 is 14 residues. CDR1 and CDR2 from the germline V gene are SNHLY and FYNNEI. The CDR3 coding sequence is TGTGCCCTTAGTCGAGGCACATCGAACACTGAAGCTTTCTTT. Encoded protein: CALSRGTSNTEAFF.

The chain links TRBV19 to TRBJ2-5, with D maybe TRBD1 (5 bases). The CDR3 totals 14 residues. The ends were cut back, 2 bases at V and 5 bases at J, with 12 bases in the middle. Germline V lookup: CDR1 LNHDA, CDR2 SQIVND (reference sequence). CDR3 region: CASSISQGTETQYF. Written as DNA, the CDR3 is TGTGCCAGTAGTATAAGTCAGGGCACCGAGACCCAGTACTTC.

The chain couples TRBV6-5 to TRBJ2-7, with 7 bases fitting TRBD1. CDR1 MNHEY and CDR2 SVGAGI come from the germline V gene. The CDR3 spans 15 residues. Trimming took 6 bases from V and 5 from J; bases not matched to a gene: 13. In DNA form, the CDR3 reads TGTGCCAGCAGGTACACAGGGGTCCGCTGGGACGAGCAGTACTTC. Its translation is CASRYTGVRWDEQYF.